A single TCR beta chain is shown here with its context. The sample comes from a study of Ad26.COV2.S vaccination and SARS-CoV-2 variants. Trimming shortened V by 6 bases and J by 2 bases, and 10 bases separated the two germline ends. The CDR3 has 13 amino acids. From germline, CDR1 is LGHDT and CDR2 YNNKEL (reference sequence). TCRdb keeps only in-frame clones here, not all; method: immunoSEQ multiplex PCR. This sample has about 390,000 clones, with approximately 86% found just once. Treatment indicated: about 20 received Ad26.COV2.S at low or high dose, single or two shots; roughly five received placebo; per-sample allocation not given. Sampling was done on day 63 after the first vaccine or placebo injection.

The receptor was isolated from a person aged 18-65 years who received the Ad26.COV2.S COVID-19 vaccine or a placebo. The chain employs TRBV3-1 (or the pseudogene TRBV3-2) and TRBJ1-2; D unclear. The starting material was peripheral blood, obtained in a trial of Ad26.COV2.S vaccine versus placebo. CDR3 coding DNA: TGTGCCAGCAGTAGCGGACGGAACTATGGCTACACCTTC. Translated, it gives CASSSGRNYGYTF.